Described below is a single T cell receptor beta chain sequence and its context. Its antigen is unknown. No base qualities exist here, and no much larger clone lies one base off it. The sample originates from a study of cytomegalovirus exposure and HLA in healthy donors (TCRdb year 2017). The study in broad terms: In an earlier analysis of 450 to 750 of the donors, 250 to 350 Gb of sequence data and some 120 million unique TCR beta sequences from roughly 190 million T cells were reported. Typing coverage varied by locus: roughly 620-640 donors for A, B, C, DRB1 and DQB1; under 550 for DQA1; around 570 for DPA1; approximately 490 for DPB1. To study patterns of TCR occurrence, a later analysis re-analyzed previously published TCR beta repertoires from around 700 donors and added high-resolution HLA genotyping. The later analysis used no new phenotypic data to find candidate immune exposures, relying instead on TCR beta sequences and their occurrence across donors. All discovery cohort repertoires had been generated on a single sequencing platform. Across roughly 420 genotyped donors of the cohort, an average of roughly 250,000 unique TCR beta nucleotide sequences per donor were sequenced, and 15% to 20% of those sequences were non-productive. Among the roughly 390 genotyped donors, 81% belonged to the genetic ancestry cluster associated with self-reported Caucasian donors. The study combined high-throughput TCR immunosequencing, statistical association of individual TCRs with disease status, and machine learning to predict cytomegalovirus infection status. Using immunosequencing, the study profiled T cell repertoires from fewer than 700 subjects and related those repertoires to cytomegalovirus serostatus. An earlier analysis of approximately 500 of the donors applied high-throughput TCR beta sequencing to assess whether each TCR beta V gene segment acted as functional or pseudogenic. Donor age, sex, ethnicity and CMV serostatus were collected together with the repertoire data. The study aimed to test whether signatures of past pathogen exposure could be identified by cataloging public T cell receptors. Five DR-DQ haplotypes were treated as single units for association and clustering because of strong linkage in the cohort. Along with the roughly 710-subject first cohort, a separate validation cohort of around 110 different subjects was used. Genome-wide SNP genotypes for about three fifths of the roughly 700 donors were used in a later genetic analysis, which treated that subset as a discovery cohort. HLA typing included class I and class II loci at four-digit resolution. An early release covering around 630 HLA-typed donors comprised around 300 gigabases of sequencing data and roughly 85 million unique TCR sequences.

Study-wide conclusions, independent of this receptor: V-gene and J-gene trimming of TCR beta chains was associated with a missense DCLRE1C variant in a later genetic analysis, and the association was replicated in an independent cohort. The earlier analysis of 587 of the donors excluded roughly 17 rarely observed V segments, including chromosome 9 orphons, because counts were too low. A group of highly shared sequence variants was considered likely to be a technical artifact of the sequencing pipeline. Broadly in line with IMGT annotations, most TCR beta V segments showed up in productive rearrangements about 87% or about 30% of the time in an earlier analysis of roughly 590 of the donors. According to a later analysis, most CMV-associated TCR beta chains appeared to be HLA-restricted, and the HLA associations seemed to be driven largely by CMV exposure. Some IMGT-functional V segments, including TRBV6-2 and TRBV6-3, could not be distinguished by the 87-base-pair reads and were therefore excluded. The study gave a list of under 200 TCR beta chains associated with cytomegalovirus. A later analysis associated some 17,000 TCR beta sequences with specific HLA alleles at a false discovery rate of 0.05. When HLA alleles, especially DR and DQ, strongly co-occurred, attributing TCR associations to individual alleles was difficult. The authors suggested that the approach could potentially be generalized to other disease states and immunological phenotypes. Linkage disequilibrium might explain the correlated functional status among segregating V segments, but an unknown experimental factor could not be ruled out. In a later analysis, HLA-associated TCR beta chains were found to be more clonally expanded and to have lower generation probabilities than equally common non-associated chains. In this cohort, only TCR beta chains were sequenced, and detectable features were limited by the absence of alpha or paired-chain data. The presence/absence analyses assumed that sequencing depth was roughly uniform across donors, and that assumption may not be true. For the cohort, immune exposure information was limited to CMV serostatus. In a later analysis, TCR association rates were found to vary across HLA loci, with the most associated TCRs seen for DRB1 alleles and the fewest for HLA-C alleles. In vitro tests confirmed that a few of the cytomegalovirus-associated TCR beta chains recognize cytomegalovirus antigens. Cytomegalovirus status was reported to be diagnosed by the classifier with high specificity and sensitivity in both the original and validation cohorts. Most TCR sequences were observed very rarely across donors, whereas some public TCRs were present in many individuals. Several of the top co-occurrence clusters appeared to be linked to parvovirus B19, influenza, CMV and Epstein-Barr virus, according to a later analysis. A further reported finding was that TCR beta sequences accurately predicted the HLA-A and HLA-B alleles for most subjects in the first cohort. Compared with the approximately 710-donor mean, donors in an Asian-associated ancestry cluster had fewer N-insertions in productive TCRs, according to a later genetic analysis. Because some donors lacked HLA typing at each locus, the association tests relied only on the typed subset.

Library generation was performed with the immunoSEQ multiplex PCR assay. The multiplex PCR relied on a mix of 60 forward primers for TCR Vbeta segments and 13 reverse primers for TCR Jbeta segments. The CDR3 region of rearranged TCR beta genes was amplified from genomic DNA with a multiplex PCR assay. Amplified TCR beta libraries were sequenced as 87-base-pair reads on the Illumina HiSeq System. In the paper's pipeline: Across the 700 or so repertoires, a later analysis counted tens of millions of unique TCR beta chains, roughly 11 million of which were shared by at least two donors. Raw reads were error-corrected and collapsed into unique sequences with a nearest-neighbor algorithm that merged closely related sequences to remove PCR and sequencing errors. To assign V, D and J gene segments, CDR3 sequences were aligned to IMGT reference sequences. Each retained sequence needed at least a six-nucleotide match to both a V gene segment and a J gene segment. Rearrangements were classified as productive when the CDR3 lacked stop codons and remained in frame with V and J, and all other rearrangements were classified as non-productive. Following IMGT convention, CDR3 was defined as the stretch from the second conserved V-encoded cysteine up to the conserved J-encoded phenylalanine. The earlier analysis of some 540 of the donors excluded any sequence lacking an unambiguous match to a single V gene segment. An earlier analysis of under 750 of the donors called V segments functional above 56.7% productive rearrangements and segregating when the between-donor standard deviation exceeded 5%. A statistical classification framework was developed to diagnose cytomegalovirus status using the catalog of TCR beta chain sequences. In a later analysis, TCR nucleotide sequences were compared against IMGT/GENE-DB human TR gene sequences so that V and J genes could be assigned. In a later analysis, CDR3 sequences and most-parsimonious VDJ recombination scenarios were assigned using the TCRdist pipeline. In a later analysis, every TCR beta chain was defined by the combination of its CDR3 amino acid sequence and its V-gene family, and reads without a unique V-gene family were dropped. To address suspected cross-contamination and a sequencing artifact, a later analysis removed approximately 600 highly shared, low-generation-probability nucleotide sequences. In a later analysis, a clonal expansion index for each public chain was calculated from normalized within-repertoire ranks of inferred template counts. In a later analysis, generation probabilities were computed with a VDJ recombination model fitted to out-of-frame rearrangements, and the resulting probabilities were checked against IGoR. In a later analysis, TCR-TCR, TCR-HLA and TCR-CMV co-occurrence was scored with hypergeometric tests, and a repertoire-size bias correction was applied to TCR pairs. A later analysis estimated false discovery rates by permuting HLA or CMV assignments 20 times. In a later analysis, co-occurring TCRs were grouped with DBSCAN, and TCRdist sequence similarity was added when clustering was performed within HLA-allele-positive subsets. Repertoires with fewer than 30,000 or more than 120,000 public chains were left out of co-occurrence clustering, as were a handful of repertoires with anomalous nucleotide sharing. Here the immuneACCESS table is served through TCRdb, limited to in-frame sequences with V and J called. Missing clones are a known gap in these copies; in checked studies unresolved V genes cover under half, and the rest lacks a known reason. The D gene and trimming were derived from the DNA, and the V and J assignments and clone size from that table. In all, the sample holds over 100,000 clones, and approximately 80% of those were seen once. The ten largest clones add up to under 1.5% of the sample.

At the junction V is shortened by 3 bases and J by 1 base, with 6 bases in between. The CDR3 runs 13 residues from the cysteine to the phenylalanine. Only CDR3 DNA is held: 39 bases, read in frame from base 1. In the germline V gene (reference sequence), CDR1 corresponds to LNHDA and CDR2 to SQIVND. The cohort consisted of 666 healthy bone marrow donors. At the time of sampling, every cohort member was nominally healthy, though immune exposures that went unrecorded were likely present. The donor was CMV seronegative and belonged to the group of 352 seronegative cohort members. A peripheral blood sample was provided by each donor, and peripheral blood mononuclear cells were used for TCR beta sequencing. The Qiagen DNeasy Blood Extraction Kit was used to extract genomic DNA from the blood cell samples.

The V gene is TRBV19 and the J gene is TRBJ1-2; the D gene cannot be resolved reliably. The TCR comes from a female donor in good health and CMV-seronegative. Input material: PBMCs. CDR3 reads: CASSIRHNYGYTF. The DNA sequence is TGTGCCAGTAGTATCAGACATAACTATGGCTACACCTTC.